This TCR beta chain was sequenced for a study of blood T cell repertoires in COVID-19. The protocol was immunoSEQ multiplex PCR, while the TCRdb copy is restricted to in-frame clones and leaves out a portion. The table lists roughly 23,000 clones, 70% to 90% of them singletons, with about 25% in the top ten. In this sample, this clone turned up once. The V gene's germline CDR1 is MNHEY and CDR2 SVGAGI. Trimming stripped 6 bases from V and 4 bases from J, with 6 bases between. The CDR3 runs to 11 residues. Enrolment of Seattle patients took place during active infection, and they were followed longitudinally.

The chain carries TRBV6-5 and TRBJ1-2, with D uncertain. The sequencing input was peripheral blood. The clonotype was recovered from a man aged 65 to 85 with COVID-19, enrolled during active disease. The CDR3 sequence is CASRSPYGYTF. In DNA form, the CDR3 reads TGTGCCAGCAGGAGCCCCTATGGCTACACCTTC.